These 5 T cell receptor beta chains were all obtained from the same sample, sequenced in a study of T cell changes during pregnancy in multiple sclerosis. Sequencing used immunoSEQ multiplex PCR; TCRdb keeps in-frame clones, though not all of them. Of just over 40,000 clones in the sample, over 70% were seen once. Sequencing was performed on peripheral blood, taken in the first trimester of pregnancy. The receptors were gathered from a female donor in good health, enrolled as a control in a pregnancy study.

The chain carries TRBV5-1 and TRBJ2-5; 8 bases are shared with TRBD2. This CDR3 is built from 14 residues. Looked up from germline, CDR1 is SGHRS and CDR2 is YFSETQ. V trimming: 4 bases; J trimming: 2 bases; junction bases outside the gene matches: 4. The DNA for the CDR3 is TGCGCCAGCAGCCTCGGGACTAGGCAAGAGACCCAGTACTTC. As protein: CASSLGTRQETQYF.

A few counts support this clone. The chain couples TRBV30 to TRBJ2-7; 10 nucleotides line up with TRBD1. CDR1 is GTSNPN, CDR2 SVGIG, per germline (reference sequence). The CDR3 runs 14 residues. V dropped 2 bases and J dropped 5; count of bases not matched to a gene: 6. The CDR3 bases are TGTGCCTGGAGTACCGGGACAGGGGTGGACGAGCAGTACTTC. It is translated as CAWSTGTGVDEQYF.

The V call is TRBV28, the J call TRBJ1-1; no clear D. V was cut by 2 bases and J by 4 bases, with 11 bases left in between. The germline CDR1 and CDR2 sequences are MDHEN and SYDVKM. The CDR3 consists of 14 residues. This CDR3 reads CASSLVERSTEAFF. In DNA, the CDR3 is TGTGCCAGCAGTTTAGTAGAGAGGAGCACTGAAGCTTTCTTT.

V usage is TRBV13 and J usage is TRBJ2-3; TRBD2 aligns across 8 bases. CDR1 is PRHDT, CDR2 FYEKMQ, per germline (reference sequence). Trimming cost V 4 bases and J 4 bases; bases outside gene matches: 4. The CDR3 has 14 amino acids. The CDR3 DNA sequence: TGTGCCAGCAGCTACCGGGGGGGCTCAGATACGCAGTATTTT. As protein: CASSYRGGSDTQYF. Full variable domain (rest looked up from reference TRBV13 and TRBJ2-3): AAGVIQSPRHLIKEKRETATLKCYPIPRHDTVYWYQQGPGQDPQFLISFYEKMQSDKGSIPDRFSAQQFSDYHSELNMSSLELGDSALYFCASSYRGGSDTQYFGPGTRLTVL.

The chain joins TRBV30 to TRBJ2-7; D is unresolved. V lost 6 bases and J 3 bases, leaving 12 bases between the germline ends. This CDR3 spans 12 amino acids. Germline CDR1 and CDR2: GTSNPN and SVGIG (reference sequence). CDR3: CACGATYYEQYF. DNA of the CDR3: TGTGCCTGCGGTGCTACCTACTACGAGCAGTACTTC.